This T cell receptor (beta chain) was sequenced during a study of kidney transplant recipient with SARS-CoV-2 infection. Trimming removed 0 bases at V and 2 bases at J, with 7 bases between. The CDR3 loop spans 14 amino acids. Per germline, CDR1 SGHTA and CDR2 FQGNSA. Using its own MiXCR run on the reads, TCRdb lists one record per CDR3 protein. Of roughly 250,000 distinct CDR3 sequences listed, 29% are singletons. This clonotype was observed a handful of times. The sequences come from a blood sample, collected at baseline and between days 110 and 120 from a kidney transplant recipient. This chain joins TRBV7-2 and TRBJ2-5; D is uncertain. The TCR originated in a young adult male patient who had COVID-19 and was a kidney transplant recipient. Some T cells may arise from the graft donor. CDR3 loop: CASSLAWRQETQYF. Written as DNA, the CDR3 is TGTGCCAGCAGCTTAGCGTGGAGACAAGAGACCCAGTACTTC. Full variable domain (missing parts from reference TRBV7-2 and TRBJ2-5): GAGVSQSPSNKVTEKGKDVELRCDPISGHTALYWYRQSLGQGLEFLIYFQGNSAPDKSGLPSDRFSAERTGGSVSTLTIQRTQQEDSAVYLCASSLAWRQETQYFGPGTRLLVL.